One and the same sample provided the 27 T cell receptor beta chains below, sequenced in a study of shared clonotypes between healthy human individuals. The data were produced by immunoSEQ multiplex PCR, yet TCRdb's version contains in-frame clones alone and is incomplete. Here the sample spans around 2.5 million clones, over 85% being singletons. The sample comprised naive CD4+ T cells from PBMCs. As to subset: CD45RA+ positively selected. The receptors here all came from a man aged 18 to 29 in good health. Some clones in this sample may be carry-over from other donors' samples.

CDR3 in amino acids: CASSLVRGGGYTF. As DNA, the CDR3 is TGTGCCAGCAGCTTGGTGCGAGGGGGAGGCTACACCTTC. This chain connects TRBV5-6 to TRBJ1-2; D is perhaps TRBD1 (6 bases). CDR1 is SGHDT and CDR2 is YYEEEE in the germline V gene. The germline V and J ends were trimmed by 0 bases and 8 bases, with 11 bases remaining between them. This CDR3 contains 13 residues. The entire variable domain, with the rest obtained from reference TRBV5-6 and TRBJ1-2, is as follows: DAGVTQSPTHLIKTRGQQVTLRCSPKSGHDTVSWYQQALGQGPQFIFQYYEEEERQRGNFPDRFSGHQFPNYSSELNVNALLLGDSALYLCASSLVRGGGYTFGSGTRLTVV.

Of note for this clone: This specimen includes other DNA sequences encoding the same CDR3. The chain joins TRBV5-8 to TRBJ2-6; D gene uncertain. Germline CDR1 is SGHTS and CDR2 is YDEGEE. V was trimmed by 0 bases and J by 0 bases, leaving 7 bases between them. This CDR3 comprises 16 residues. The CDR3, as DNA: TGTGCCAGCAGCTTGGTCGGAGCCTCTGGGGCCAACGTCCTGACTTTC. Translation: CASSLVGASGANVLTF.

The J gene is TRBJ2-3, the V gene TRBV5-1; 7 nucleotides match TRBD2. The CDR3 loop spans 15 amino acids. With V trimmed by 4 bases and J by 0 bases, 5 bases remained unmatched. The germline V gene encodes CDR1 SGHRS and CDR2 YFSETQ. The DNA of the CDR3 is TGCGCCAGCAGCCTAATTAGCGGGAGCACAGATACGCAGTATTTT. The encoded protein is CASSLISGSTDTQYF.

Turning to this clone: Other DNA sequences in the same sample also yield this CDR3. The chain carries TRBV25-1 and TRBJ2-5, with 11 bases aligning to TRBD2. This CDR3 has 15 residues. Germline lookup yields CDR1 MGHDK and CDR2 SYGVNS. After removal of 5 bases from V and 6 bases from J, the junction contained 8 bases not matched to a gene. This chain's CDR3 is CASSQTSGIGKTQYF. CDR3 sequence (DNA): TGTGCCAGCAGTCAGACTAGCGGGATTGGCAAGACCCAGTACTTC.

The V gene is TRBV9, the J gene TRBJ2-5, with 8 bases lining up with TRBD2. Germline CDR1 reads SGDLS; CDR2 reads YYNGEE. CDR3 length equals 14 residues. The V segment lost 4 bases and the J segment 2 bases; nucleotides outside the gene matches: 4. The CDR3 protein is CASSPTSGQETQYF. CDR3 nucleotides: TGTGCCAGCAGCCCTACTAGCGGACAAGAGACCCAGTACTTC.

This clone was counted once. The chain combines TRBV7-9 with TRBJ2-1, with D possibly TRBD2 on 5 matching bases. CDR1 is SEHNR, CDR2 FQNEAQ, per germline (reference sequence). Trimming took off 6 bases at V and 7 bases at J, with 10 bases between the two ends. The CDR3 totals 12 residues. The CDR3 nucleotides are TGTGCCAGCAGGGTCGGGGTGAATGAGCAGTTCTTC. Translating it yields CASRVGVNEQFF.

This clone showed up just once. The rearrangement links TRBV29-1 to TRBJ2-5, with D possibly matching TRBD2 (6 bases). V was cut by 7 bases and J by 10 bases, with 19 bases left in between. The CDR3 consists of 12 residues. The germline gives CDR1 SQVTM, CDR2 ANQGSEA. The DNA of the CDR3 is TGCAGCGCTCGACCCGGGAGACTGGGCCAGTACTTC. Its protein product is CSARPGRLGQYF.

The V gene is TRBV10-3, the J gene TRBJ1-3; D gene unclear. The CDR3 has 12 amino acids. The V end was cut by 8 bases, the J end by 6 bases, with 11 bases between. Germline CDR1 reads ENHRY; CDR2 reads SYGVKD. CDR3: CAIGREPNTIYF. In DNA form, the CDR3 reads TGTGCCATCGGCCGGGAGCCAAACACCATATATTTT.

This clone was seen more than once but under ten times. Distinct nucleotide sequences in the sample also encode this CDR3. V gene TRBV5-1 combines with J gene TRBJ2-3; no definite D call. This CDR3 is 12 amino acids long. V shed 0 bases and J shed 5 bases, with 4 bases lying between them. Germline values: CDR1 SGHRS, CDR2 YFSETQ. The CDR3 bases are TGCGCCAGCAGCTTGGCGGGAGATACGCAGTATTTT. This gives the protein CASSLAGDTQYF.

Of note for this clone: Other DNA sequences in this specimen translate into the identical CDR3. The chain has TRBV28 and TRBJ1-2; 7 bases line up with TRBD1. Trimming at V came to 2 bases and at J to 5 bases, leaving 2 bases not matched to a gene. The germline V gene encodes CDR1 MDHEN and CDR2 SYDVKM. The CDR3 covers 13 residues. CDR3 coding DNA: TGTGCCAGCAGTTTAGGGACAGCGTATGGCTACACCTTC. As protein: CASSLGTAYGYTF.

This clone was recorded once. V usage is TRBV11-3 and J usage is TRBJ2-1; TRBD2 matches at 16 bases. V lost 0 bases and J lost 8; bases outside the gene matches: 4. The CDR3 extends over 17 amino acids. Germline CDR1 SGHNT, CDR2 YENEEA. The CDR3 nucleotides read TGTGCCAGCAGCTTAGAAGGCGGGACTAGCGGGAGGGATGAGCAGTTCTTC. This translates into CASSLEGGTSGRDEQFF.

Turning to this clone: This specimen includes other DNA sequences encoding the same CDR3. V usage is TRBV28 and J usage is TRBJ1-2; D unresolved. CDR3 length: 13 residues. V was pared by 5 bases and J by 1 base, with 8 bases between. Germline V gene data show CDR1 as MDHEN and CDR2 as SYDVKM. For the CDR3, the DNA is TGTGCCAGCAGTCTAGCAGATAACTATGGCTACACCTTC. This translates into CASSLADNYGYTF.

The rearrangement links TRBV18 to TRBJ2-1; D is unresolved. The V end lost 2 bases, the J end lost 4 bases, and 12 bases lay between the germline ends. Germline V lookup: CDR1 KGHSH, CDR2 LQKENI. The CDR3 is 15 amino acids. DNA of the CDR3: TGTGCCAGCTCACCAAGTTTCGCGGATTACAATGAGCAGTTCTTC. This sequence encodes CASSPSFADYNEQFF.

This clone was found a few times. The rearrangement uses TRBV9 and TRBJ1-5, with 8 bases matching TRBD1. V was clipped by 0 bases and J by 2 bases; unmatched bases: 7. This CDR3 contains 17 residues. The V gene's germline CDR1 is SGDLS and CDR2 YYNGEE. CDR3 protein: CASSVAGRGRGNQPQHF. The CDR3, as DNA: TGTGCCAGCAGCGTAGCTGGCAGGGGGCGAGGCAATCAGCCCCAGCATTTT.

The chain links TRBV10-3 to TRBJ2-7; TRBD1 matches at 9 bases. The germline gives CDR1 ENHRY, CDR2 SYGVKD. There are 15 residues in the CDR3. Unmatched junction bases numbered 2, after V lost 2 bases and J lost 0 bases. CDR3 protein: CAISEGTGSSYEQYF. In DNA form, the CDR3 reads TGTGCCATCAGTGAGGGGACAGGGTCCTCCTACGAGCAGTACTTC.

Comment on this clone: Other DNA variants within this sample encode the same CDR3. The V call is TRBV28, the J call TRBJ1-3; D uncertain. The V gene lost 1 base and the J gene lost 0 bases, with 4 bases spanning the gap. Germline V lookup: CDR1 MDHEN, CDR2 SYDVKM. The CDR3 runs 14 residues. The CDR3 region is CASSLSDSGNTIYF. As DNA, the CDR3 is TGTGCCAGCAGTTTATCGGACTCTGGAAACACCATATATTTT.

The J gene is TRBJ1-2, the V gene TRBV28, with a weak D call TRBD1 (5 bases). Trimming took off 4 bases at V and 8 bases at J, with 17 bases between the two ends. The CDR3 length is 14 residues. CDR1 MDHEN and CDR2 SYDVKM come from the germline V gene. The chain's CDR3 is CASSWAGGVGGYTF. DNA for the CDR3: TGTGCCAGCAGTTGGGCCGGAGGGGTCGGGGGCTACACCTTC.

The rearrangement joins TRBV4-1 to TRBJ2-7; D unresolved. The CDR3 sequence is 12 residues long. V shed 1 base and J shed 7 bases, with 8 bases lying between them. CDR1 is MGHRA and CDR2 is YSYEKL in the germline V gene. The CDR3 loop is CASSQGVREQYF. DNA for the CDR3: TGCGCCAGCAGCCAAGGGGTGAGGGAGCAGTACTTC.

The V gene is TRBV7-2, the J gene TRBJ1-4; 9 positions match TRBD1. Germline assignment: CDR1 SGHTA and CDR2 FQGNSA. The V gene end was trimmed by 5 bases and the J gene end by 0 bases; junction bases not matched to a gene: 13. CDR3 length: 19 residues. DNA for the CDR3: TGTGCCAGCAGCCCGGGACAGGGCTCAGCTCTTGCAACTAATGAAAAACTGTTTTTT. This sequence encodes CASSPGQGSALATNEKLFF.

This chain uses TRBV5-5 with TRBJ1-5, with a tentative D call TRBD1 (6 bases). V lost 1 base and J lost 6, with 23 bases in between. The CDR3 covers 18 residues. Germline CDR1 and CDR2: SGHKS and YYEKEE (reference sequence). Written as DNA, the CDR3 is TGTGCCAGCAGCTTGCTACCCCAGGGGCGAAAATCGGGTCAGCCCCAGCATTTT. This gives the protein CASSLLPQGRKSGQPQHF.

The chain recombines TRBV27 with TRBJ1-5; D is unresolved. The CDR3 runs 13 residues. The V gene's germline CDR1 is MNHEY and CDR2 SMNVEV (reference sequence). V was cut by 3 bases and J by 6 bases, with 9 bases left in between. DNA for the CDR3: TGTGCCAGCAGTTTGTTCCTTCTTCAGCCCCAGCATTTT. This codes for CASSLFLLQPQHF.

About this clone itself: No conserved phenylalanine or tryptophan is present at the end of the CDR3, so a read error is the likely explanation. The chain links TRBV6-6 to TRBJ2-2, with D unclear. The V end was cut by 2 bases, the J end by 6 bases, with 4 bases between. Germline V CDR1 and CDR2: MNHNY, SVGAGI (reference sequence). This CDR3 comprises 12 residues. The CDR3 here is CASSYNPGELFL. DNA of the CDR3: TGTGCCAGCAGTTACAATCCCGGGGAGCTGTTTCTT.

This clone was observed a few times. V and J are TRBV9 and TRBJ1-1, with D possibly TRBD1 on 6 matching bases. This CDR3 comprises 13 residues. The germline V and J ends were trimmed by 10 bases and 0 bases, with 13 bases remaining between them. Germline CDR1 and CDR2: SGDLS and YYNGEE. This CDR3 reads CASQGTLNTEAFF. CDR3 sequence (DNA): TGTGCCTCCCAAGGGACACTGAACACTGAAGCTTTCTTT.

The chain recombines TRBV14 with TRBJ2-1; 13 bases are a match to TRBD2. The CDR3 totals 17 residues. J gave up 3 bases and V 4 bases, and 6 bases lay outside the gene matches. CDR1 and CDR2 (germline): SGHDN, FVKESK. CDR3 nucleotides: TGTGCCAGCAGCCGACACAGACTAGCGGGAGGCTACAATGAGCAGTTCTTC. Translating gives CASSRHRLAGGYNEQFF.

The chain employs TRBV29-1 and TRBJ2-7; 8 nucleotides agree with TRBD1. This CDR3 region has 11 residues. After removal of 6 bases from V and 7 bases from J, the junction contained 5 bases not matched to a gene. Germline CDR1 reads SQVTM; CDR2 reads ANQGSEA. CDR3 in amino acids: CSVTGGREQYF. CDR3 nucleotide sequence: TGCAGCGTAACAGGGGGTAGGGAGCAGTACTTC.

This clone was seen just once. J is TRBJ2-1 and V is TRBV28, with 13 bases fitting TRBD2. The trim removed 4 bases at V and 12 bases at J, leaving 9 bases unmatched. The germline CDR1 and CDR2 sequences are MDHEN and SYDVKM. This CDR3 comprises 15 residues. CDR3 DNA sequence: TGTGCCAGCAGTTCAACTAGCGGGAGGGTTGGGGTGCAGTTCTTC. Translation: CASSSTSGRVGVQFF.

This clone was counted a single time. DNA of the CDR3: TGCGCCAGCAGCCAGTGGGGCCTTAATCAGGAGCAGTTCTTC. This codes for CASSQWGLNQEQFF. V and J are TRBV5-1 and TRBJ2-1; weak D call: TRBD1 (5 bases). V was cut by 4 bases and J by 10 bases, with 18 bases left in between. The CDR3 has 14 amino acids. Germline CDR1 reads SGHRS; CDR2 reads YFSETQ.